This T cell receptor beta chain comes out of a study of beta chain features in type 1 diabetes. Study-level background: The patient and healthy donor groups were comparable for age, gender and cell yields. Findings of the study overall: Sequencing of cDNA might inflate the share of cells that strongly express TCR.

Donors underwent one heparinised blood draw, 100 to 150 mL on average. Expressed TCRB transcripts were sequenced because the isolated RNA had all been reverse transcribed beforehand. The protocol was immunoSEQ multiplex PCR, while the TCRdb copy is restricted to in-frame clones and leaves out a portion. The table has roughly 450,000 clones, approximately 10% seen once. The CDR3 is 16 residues long. With 2 bases removed from V and 4 bases from J, the gap between germline ends came to 12 bases. CDR1 is LNHNV and CDR2 is YYDKDF in the germline V gene (reference sequence). Regarding this clone: Its antigen is not identified.

The sequencing input was naive CD4+ T cells from blood. This chain links TRBV15 with TRBJ2-6; maybe TRBD1 (6 bases). The receptor comes from a young woman in good health. CDR3 residues: CATSRKTGTGANVLTF. The CDR3 DNA sequence: TGTGCCACCAGCAGAAAAACAGGGACCGGGGCCAACGTCCTGACTTTC.